These 13 T cell receptor beta chains were sequenced from one sample in a study of blood T cell repertoires in COVID-19. Generated by immunoSEQ multiplex PCR, the TCRdb table keeps only in-frame clones and is missing some. This repertoire shows 150,000 to 190,000 clones, approximately 73% found once; its top ten account for approximately 3.7%. Sequencing was performed on peripheral blood. Receptors were obtained from a woman of 80 years or more with acute or convalescent COVID-19.

The chain joins TRBV9 to TRBJ1-1, with 9 nucleotides matching TRBD1. The CDR3 is 14 residues long. Per germline, CDR1 SGDLS and CDR2 YYNGEE. Trimming took 5 bases from V and 1 from J; bases not matched to a gene: 3. As DNA, the CDR3 is TGTGCCAGCAGGGGGACAGGGCGGAACACTGAAGCTTTCTTT. Protein: CASRGTGRNTEAFF.

In its sample, this clone was seen once. The rearrangement uses TRBV5-1 and TRBJ2-7; 8 bases map to TRBD2. The V and J ends lost 5 bases and 4 bases, in that order; junction bases with no gene match: 11. The CDR3 totals 15 residues. Per the germline V gene, CDR1 is SGHRS and CDR2 is YFSETQ. The CDR3 loop is CASSGGAGVGYEQYF. The CDR3 nucleotides read TGCGCCAGCAGTGGTGGAGCGGGGGTAGGTTACGAGCAGTACTTC.

V usage is TRBV12-3 or TRBV12-4 and J usage is TRBJ1-2; D is uncertain. The V and J ends lost 6 bases and 9 bases respectively, with 14 bases between them. This CDR3 is 12 amino acids long. The CDR3 protein is CASSLAGSRYTF. CDR3 nucleotide sequence: TGTGCCAGCAGCTTGGCGGGCAGTCGCTACACCTTC.

This chain links TRBV30 with TRBJ1-4, with a tentative D call TRBD1 (5 bases). V lost 3 bases to trimming and J lost 7 bases, with 12 bases between them. The length of the CDR3 is 13 residues. From germline, CDR1 is GTSNPN and CDR2 SVGIG (reference sequence). This CDR3 reads CAWSREEGEKLFF. In DNA, the CDR3 is TGTGCCTGGAGCAGGGAGGAAGGTGAAAAACTGTTTTTT. The whole variable domain, remainder taken from reference TRBV30 and TRBJ1-4, is SQTIHQWPATLVQPVGSPLSLECTVEGTSNPNLYWYRQAAGRGLQLLFYSVGIGQISSEVPQNLSASRPQDRQFILSSKKLLLSDSGFYLCAWSREEGEKLFFGSGTQLSVL.

This clone was found once. The chain has TRBV6-1 and TRBJ2-5; tentatively, D is TRBD2 (6 bases). The V gene lost 3 bases and the J gene lost 4 bases, with 12 bases spanning the gap. Germline loops: CDR1 MNHNS, CDR2 SASEGT. There are 14 residues in the CDR3. The CDR3 sequence is CASSDPRGRETQYF. The DNA of the CDR3 is TGTGCCAGCAGTGACCCGCGGGGCCGAGAGACCCAGTACTTC.

This CDR3 reads CASSQVGESFGNTIYF. CDR3 nucleotide sequence: TGTGCCAGCAGCCAAGTTGGAGAATCGTTTGGAAACACCATATATTTT. This chain connects TRBV14 to TRBJ1-3; D unresolved. CDR1 is SGHDN and CDR2 is FVKESK in the germline V gene. The CDR3 contains 16 residues. V lost 1 base, J lost 3 bases, and 13 bases lay in between. Complete variable domain (other parts from reference TRBV14 and TRBJ1-3): EAGVTQFPSHSVIEKGQTVTLRCDPISGHDNLYWYRRVMGKEIKFLLHFVKESKQDESGMPNNRFLAERTGGTYSTLKVQPAELEDSGVYFCASSQVGESFGNTIYFGEGSWLTVV.

This clone appeared a few times. The chain joins TRBV4-1 to TRBJ2-7; perhaps TRBD2 as D (6 bases). V dropped 4 bases and J dropped 0 bases, with 10 bases sitting between them. This CDR3 is 14 amino acids long. Looked up from germline, CDR1 is MGHRA and CDR2 is YSYEKL. The CDR3 protein is CASSPRDFSYEQYF. The CDR3 region has the DNA TGCGCCAGCAGCCCCCGGGACTTCTCCTACGAGCAGTACTTC.

The CDR3 nucleotides read TGTGCCAGCAGCTTAGCGCTCCAGGGCACTAGCACAGATACGCAGTATTTT. This codes for CASSLALQGTSTDTQYF. The chain recombines TRBV7-9 with TRBJ2-3; tentative D call: TRBD1 (5 bases). Germline CDR1 is SEHNR and CDR2 is FQNEAQ (reference sequence). V was shortened by 0 bases and J by 0 bases, with 13 bases between the two germline ends. This CDR3 is 17 amino acids long.

This sequence joins TRBV5-6 and TRBJ1-2; 9 bases line up with TRBD1. Per the germline V gene, CDR1 is SGHDT and CDR2 is YYEEEE. The CDR3 runs 19 residues. J gave up 4 bases and V 0 bases, and 16 bases lay outside the gene matches. CDR3 nucleotides: TGTGCCAGCAGCTTGGAGGAGTGGGGGACAGGGTATTTGGGCTATGGCTACACCTTC. This codes for CASSLEEWGTGYLGYGYTF. The variable domain in full, completed from reference TRBV5-6 and TRBJ1-2, reads DAGVTQSPTHLIKTRGQQVTLRCSPKSGHDTVSWYQQALGQGPQFIFQYYEEEERQRGNFPDRFSGHQFPNYSSELNVNALLLGDSALYLCASSLEEWGTGYLGYGYTFGSGTRLTVV.

V gene TRBV30 combines with J gene TRBJ1-3; TRBD1 aligns across 7 bases. V shed 2 bases and J 0 bases; nucleotides not matched to a gene: 13. The CDR3 runs 18 residues. CDR1 GTSNPN and CDR2 SVGIG come from the germline V gene (reference sequence). CDR3 in amino acids: CAWSRGLDRTTSGNTIYF. The CDR3 DNA sequence: TGTGCCTGGAGTCGGGGTTTGGACAGGACAACCTCTGGAAACACCATATATTTT.

V is TRBV24-1 and J is TRBJ2-1, with 7 bases that match TRBD2. This CDR3 contains 16 residues. Germline lookup yields CDR1 KGHDR and CDR2 SFDVKD. The trim removed 4 bases at V and 7 bases at J, leaving 12 bases unmatched. The CDR3 nucleotides are TGTGCCACCAGTGACTCCTTGGAGACTAGCAAGAATGAGCAGTTCTTC. Its protein is CATSDSLETSKNEQFF.

The gene calls are TRBV6-1 and TRBJ2-7; 12 nucleotides line up with TRBD2. CDR3 length equals 16 residues. Germline lookup yields CDR1 MNHNS and CDR2 SASEGT. With 3 bases clipped from V and 0 bases from J, the junction kept 3 bases outside the gene matches. The CDR3: CASSDGTSGYSYEQYF. CDR3 nucleotide sequence: TGTGCCAGCAGTGACGGGACTAGCGGGTACTCCTACGAGCAGTACTTC.

V gene TRBV19 combines with J gene TRBJ2-1; 10 nucleotides agree with TRBD2. V lost 10 bases to trimming and J lost 9 bases; unmatched junction nucleotides: 12. This CDR3 comprises 14 residues. CDR1 is LNHDA and CDR2 is SQIVND in the germline V gene (reference sequence). This chain's CDR3 is CATRPSGRGFEQFF. The CDR3 DNA reads TGTGCCACCAGACCTAGCGGGAGAGGGTTTGAGCAGTTCTTC.